Listed below are T cell receptor beta chains from one sample, sequenced in a study of technical replicates of blood from several donors. The method was immunoSEQ multiplex PCR; TCRdb's version includes in-frame clones alone and lacks a portion of them. The table includes some 14,000 clones, more than 75% detected once. The sample consisted of PBMCs. All receptors derive from a human donor in good health. The CDR3 runs from the conserved cysteine through the conserved F or W. Each record gives: D gene, J gene, V gene, clone size, CDR3 protein, CDR3 DNA. D genes are given only for firm matches. Not all rows give a size; the values are once, few, many and, for expanded clones, a class.

d_gene: TRBD2
j_gene: TRBJ2-7
v_gene: TRBV28
abundance: few
CDR3aa: CASSSLAGGPHEQYF
CDR3nt: TGTGCCAGCAGTTCACTAGCGGGAGGGCCCCACGAGCAGTACTTC

d_gene: .
j_gene: TRBJ2-7
v_gene: TRBV2
abundance: once
CDR3aa: CASSEAVSGLLYEQYF
CDR3nt: TGTGCCAGCAGTGAAGCGGTTTCGGGACTCCTCTACGAGCAGTACTTC

d_gene: .
j_gene: TRBJ1-3
v_gene: TRBV7-8
abundance: .
CDR3aa: CASSHPLAGDGNTIYF
CDR3nt: TGTGCCAGCAGCCATCCATTAGCAGGGGACGGAAACACCATATATTTT

d_gene: TRBD1
j_gene: TRBJ2-7
v_gene: TRBV6-1
abundance: .
CDR3aa: CASSGTGDSYEQYF
CDR3nt: TGTGCCAGCAGTGGGACAGGGGATTCCTACGAGCAGTACTTC

d_gene: .
j_gene: TRBJ2-7
v_gene: TRBV20-1
abundance: once
CDR3aa: CSTGNYEQYF
CDR3nt: TGCAGTACAGGGAACTACGAGCAGTACTTC

d_gene: .
j_gene: TRBJ1-5
v_gene: TRBV9
abundance: few
CDR3aa: CASNPTGYSNQPQHF
CDR3nt: TGTGCCAGCAACCCGACAGGATATAGCAATCAGCCCCAGCATTTT

d_gene: .
j_gene: TRBJ2-3
v_gene: TRBV7-3
abundance: once
CDR3aa: CASSLSGSDTQYF
CDR3nt: TGTGCCAGCAGCTTAAGCGGGTCAGATACGCAGTATTTT

d_gene: TRBD2
j_gene: TRBJ2-7
v_gene: TRBV5-1
abundance: .
CDR3aa: CASSSTGTSGRLGYEQYF
CDR3nt: TGCGCCAGCAGCTCAACCGGGACTAGCGGGAGGCTTGGCTACGAGCAGTACTTC

d_gene: .
j_gene: TRBJ1-1
v_gene: TRBV5-8
abundance: few
CDR3aa: CASSLRTNTEAFF
CDR3nt: TGTGCCAGCAGCTTGAGGACAAACACTGAAGCTTTCTTT

d_gene: TRBD1
j_gene: TRBJ1-5
v_gene: TRBV10-3
abundance: .
CDR3aa: CATSRGLDQPQHF
CDR3nt: TGTGCCACTTCCAGGGGGCTGGATCAGCCCCAGCATTTT

d_gene: TRBD2
j_gene: TRBJ2-3
v_gene: TRBV6-4
abundance: .
CDR3aa: CASSLLAGGSDTQYF
CDR3nt: TGTGCCAGCAGCCTACTAGCGGGAGGTTCAGATACGCAGTATTTT

d_gene: TRBD2
j_gene: TRBJ2-1
v_gene: TRBV7-9
abundance: few
CDR3aa: CASSLGGTSDNEQFF
CDR3nt: TGTGCCAGCAGCTTAGGCGGGACTAGTGACAATGAGCAGTTCTTC

d_gene: TRBD1
j_gene: TRBJ2-3
v_gene: TRBV2
abundance: .
CDR3aa: CASRKDRAGDTQYF
CDR3nt: TGTGCCAGCAGAAAAGACAGGGCGGGAGATACGCAGTATTTT

d_gene: TRBD2
j_gene: TRBJ2-7
v_gene: TRBV14
abundance: once
CDR3aa: CASSPSGLAVEQYF
CDR3nt: TGTGCCAGCAGCCCCTCGGGACTAGCGGTCGAGCAGTACTTC

d_gene: TRBD2
j_gene: TRBJ2-3
v_gene: TRBV11-1
abundance: .
CDR3aa: CASSSGAGGPTDTQYF
CDR3nt: TGTGCCAGCAGCTCGGGAGCGGGAGGGCCCACAGATACGCAGTATTTT

d_gene: .
j_gene: TRBJ1-6
v_gene: TRBV6-1
abundance: .
CDR3aa: CASNPYGGVNSPLHF
CDR3nt: TGTGCCAGCAACCCCTACGGAGGGGTCAATTCACCCCTCCACTTT

d_gene: .
j_gene: TRBJ1-2
v_gene: TRBV5-6
abundance: few
CDR3aa: CASSLGGSGFNYGYTF
CDR3nt: TGTGCCAGCAGCTTGGGCGGGTCAGGATTTAACTATGGCTACACCTTC

d_gene: TRBD1
j_gene: TRBJ1-2
v_gene: TRBV5-6
abundance: .
CDR3aa: CASSSGQEKSYGYTF
CDR3nt: TGTGCCAGCAGCTCAGGACAGGAAAAGAGCTATGGCTACACCTTC

d_gene: TRBD2
j_gene: TRBJ2-2
v_gene: TRBV7-2
abundance: .
CDR3aa: CASGLAGIPGELFF
CDR3nt: TGTGCCAGCGGACTAGCGGGAATCCCCGGGGAGCTGTTTTTT

d_gene: TRBD1
j_gene: TRBJ1-1
v_gene: TRBV28
abundance: .
CDR3aa: CASSDWTGNTEAFF
CDR3nt: TGTGCCAGCAGCGACTGGACAGGGAACACTGAAGCTTTCTTT

d_gene: TRBD2
j_gene: TRBJ2-3
v_gene: TRBV10-1
abundance: .
CDR3aa: CASSDPAGADTQYF
CDR3nt: TGCGCCAGCAGTGACCCCGCGGGAGCAGATACGCAGTATTTT

d_gene: .
j_gene: TRBJ2-3
v_gene: TRBV11-2
abundance: .
CDR3aa: CASILGGSDTQYF
CDR3nt: TGTGCCAGCATCTTGGGGGGATCAGATACGCAGTATTTT

d_gene: TRBD2
j_gene: TRBJ2-5
v_gene: TRBV7-3
abundance: .
CDR3aa: CASSFAGGETQYF
CDR3nt: TGTGCCAGCAGCTTCGCGGGAGGAGAGACCCAGTACTTC

d_gene: TRBD2
j_gene: TRBJ2-2
v_gene: TRBV7-9
abundance: .
CDR3aa: CASSIRGLAGHGELFF
CDR3nt: TGTGCCAGCAGCATCCGGGGACTAGCGGGCCACGGGGAGCTGTTTTTT

d_gene: TRBD1
j_gene: TRBJ1-3
v_gene: TRBV27
abundance: .
CDR3aa: CASSSRDRVGGNTIYF
CDR3nt: TGTGCCAGCAGTTCAAGGGACAGGGTCGGTGGAAACACCATATATTTT

d_gene: .
j_gene: TRBJ1-2
v_gene: TRBV28
abundance: .
CDR3aa: CASSLSGLDYGYTF
CDR3nt: TGTGCCAGCAGTCTCAGCGGGTTGGACTATGGCTACACCTTC

d_gene: .
j_gene: TRBJ1-4
v_gene: TRBV30
abundance: .
CDR3aa: CAWNYPGGEKLFF
CDR3nt: TGTGCCTGGAACTACCCGGGAGGTGAAAAACTGTTTTTT

d_gene: .
j_gene: TRBJ2-2
v_gene: TRBV27
abundance: .
CDR3aa: CASQNRDSRGGELFF
CDR3nt: TGTGCCAGCCAGAACCGGGACTCCCGGGGCGGGGAGCTGTTTTTT

d_gene: TRBD1
j_gene: TRBJ1-2
v_gene: TRBV2
abundance: .
CDR3aa: CASSEAGDRGYYGYTF
CDR3nt: TGTGCCAGCAGTGAAGCGGGGGACAGGGGGTATTATGGCTACACCTTC

d_gene: .
j_gene: TRBJ2-5
v_gene: TRBV11-3
abundance: .
CDR3aa: CASSLTFGGVVQETQYF
CDR3nt: TGTGCCAGCAGCCTTACGTTCGGGGGAGTTGTTCAAGAGACCCAGTACTTC

d_gene: .
j_gene: TRBJ1-1
v_gene: TRBV4-2
abundance: few
CDR3aa: CASSQVLKNTEAFF
CDR3nt: TGTGCCAGCAGCCAAGTGCTAAAGAACACTGAAGCTTTCTTT

d_gene: TRBD1
j_gene: TRBJ2-1
v_gene: TRBV19
abundance: .
CDR3aa: CASSIEGAPENEQFF
CDR3nt: TGTGCCAGTAGTATTGAGGGGGCGCCGGAAAATGAGCAGTTCTTC

d_gene: .
j_gene: TRBJ2-3
v_gene: TRBV15
abundance: .
CDR3aa: CATSRGEDTDTQYF
CDR3nt: TGTGCCACCAGCAGAGGAGAGGACACAGATACGCAGTATTTT

d_gene: .
j_gene: TRBJ2-7
v_gene: TRBV18
abundance: .
CDR3aa: CASSPGQNYEQYF
CDR3nt: TGTGCCAGCTCACCGGGGCAGAACTACGAGCAGTACTTC

d_gene: TRBD1
j_gene: TRBJ1-2
v_gene: TRBV18
abundance: .
CDR3aa: CASSPTGGRESGYTF
CDR3nt: TGTGCCAGCTCACCTACAGGGGGCCGGGAAAGTGGCTACACCTTC

d_gene: TRBD1
j_gene: TRBJ2-2
v_gene: TRBV18
abundance: .
CDR3aa: CASSPDRANTGELFF
CDR3nt: TGTGCCAGCTCACCAGACAGGGCGAACACCGGGGAGCTGTTTTTT

d_gene: TRBD1
j_gene: TRBJ1-1
v_gene: TRBV10-1
abundance: .
CDR3aa: CASSAQGAAFF
CDR3nt: TGCGCCAGCAGTGCACAGGGGGCGGCTTTCTTT

d_gene: .
j_gene: TRBJ1-5
v_gene: TRBV28
abundance: .
CDR3aa: CAGRGASNQPQHF
CDR3nt: TGTGCCGGGCGGGGGGCGAGCAATCAGCCCCAGCATTTT

d_gene: TRBD1
j_gene: TRBJ2-7
v_gene: TRBV11-1
abundance: .
CDR3aa: CASSPLRSGQTYEQYF
CDR3nt: TGTGCCAGCAGCCCCCTCCGTTCGGGACAGACCTACGAGCAGTACTTC

d_gene: .
j_gene: TRBJ2-7
v_gene: TRBV27
abundance: few
CDR3aa: CASARVGRDGPSYEQYF
CDR3nt: TGTGCCAGCGCCCGAGTAGGGCGGGACGGGCCTTCGTACGAGCAGTACTTC

d_gene: .
j_gene: TRBJ1-4
v_gene: TRBV2
abundance: .
CDR3aa: CASSEILSDEKLFF
CDR3nt: TGTGCCAGCAGTGAAATCCTGTCGGATGAAAAACTGTTTTTT

d_gene: TRBD2
j_gene: TRBJ2-7
v_gene: TRBV13
abundance: .
CDR3aa: CASSGRLATISYEQYF
CDR3nt: TGTGCCAGCAGCGGGCGACTAGCGACCATCTCCTACGAGCAGTACTTC

d_gene: TRBD2
j_gene: TRBJ2-2
v_gene: TRBV4-1
abundance: .
CDR3aa: CASSQGMLAGANGELFF
CDR3nt: TGCGCCAGCAGCCAAGGTATGCTAGCGGGAGCGAACGGGGAGCTGTTTTTT

d_gene: .
j_gene: TRBJ1-5
v_gene: TRBV21-1
abundance: once
CDR3aa: CASQLQSDRIRAQHF
CDR3nt: TGTGCCAGCCAACTCCAAAGTGACAGAATCCGGGCCCAGCATTTT

d_gene: .
j_gene: TRBJ2-3
v_gene: TRBV30
abundance: .
CDR3aa: CASSYSTDTQYF
CDR3nt: TGTGCCTCTAGCTATAGCACAGATACGCAGTATTTT

d_gene: TRBD2
j_gene: TRBJ2-7
v_gene: TRBV6-5
abundance: .
CDR3aa: CASSARTSGNYEQYF
CDR3nt: TGTGCCAGCAGCGCGAGGACTAGCGGAAACTACGAGCAGTACTTC

d_gene: TRBD1
j_gene: TRBJ1-1
v_gene: TRBV29-1
abundance: .
CDR3aa: CSVNRDRGAEAFF
CDR3nt: TGCAGCGTTAACCGGGACAGGGGCGCTGAAGCTTTCTTT

d_gene: .
j_gene: TRBJ1-5
v_gene: TRBV5-1
abundance: few
CDR3aa: CASSLTTDSRPQHF
CDR3nt: TGCGCCAGCAGCTTAACTACGGACAGTCGGCCCCAGCATTTT

d_gene: .
j_gene: TRBJ1-3
v_gene: TRBV6-5
abundance: .
CDR3aa: CASSQTGISGNTIYF
CDR3nt: TGTGCCAGCAGCCAAACAGGGATCTCTGGAAACACCATATATTTT

d_gene: TRBD2
j_gene: TRBJ2-2
v_gene: TRBV30
abundance: once
CDR3aa: CAWMGGAIKSGELFF
CDR3nt: TGTGCCTGGATGGGAGGGGCCATAAAGTCCGGGGAGCTGTTTTTT

d_gene: .
j_gene: TRBJ1-4
v_gene: TRBV5-6
abundance: .
CDR3aa: CASSLQQGATNEKLFF
CDR3nt: TGTGCCAGCAGCTTGCAACAGGGTGCAACTAATGAAAAACTGTTTTTT

d_gene: .
j_gene: TRBJ1-1
v_gene: TRBV19
abundance: .
CDR3aa: CASSFGTEAFF
CDR3nt: TGTGCCAGTAGTTTCGGCACTGAAGCTTTCTTT

d_gene: .
j_gene: TRBJ2-2
v_gene: TRBV19
abundance: .
CDR3aa: CASRGVFLAEMNTGELFF
CDR3nt: TGTGCCAGTAGGGGTGTTTTTTTAGCCGAGATGAACACCGGGGAGCTGTTTTTT

d_gene: TRBD1
j_gene: TRBJ2-7
v_gene: TRBV6-1
abundance: .
CDR3aa: CAGAGTGGPYEQYF
CDR3nt: TGTGCCGGGGCTGGGACAGGGGGCCCCTACGAGCAGTACTTC